This T cell receptor (beta chain) was documented in a study of a mutant IDH1 vaccine in newly diagnosed glioma. Study-wide background: Treated patients had a mean age of approximately 41 years and a sex split that was roughly 60% male and about 40% female. Study-level results: Pseudoprogression appeared unlinked to shifts in leading peripheral T cell clonotypes.

Comments on this clone: Its antigen is still unknown.

The germline gives CDR1 SEHNR, CDR2 FQNEAQ (reference sequence). The CDR3 totals 12 residues. Trimming removed 5 bases at V and 12 bases at J, with 17 bases between. Time point in this sample: week 5, during vaccination. Every vaccination contained 300 ug of the mutant IDH1 20-mer peptide and was paired with topical imiquimod. TCRdb's table, derived via immunoSEQ multiplex PCR, lists solely in-frame clones and lacks some. Of 60,000 or so clones in the sample, 85% to 90% were seen once. The sequence derives from a middle-aged woman with glioma. The specimen was PBMCs, collected from a glioma patient whose treatment included an IDH1 peptide vaccine. This chain links TRBV7-9 with TRBJ2-7; D gene ambiguous. The CDR3 region is CASSPIEPSGYF. CDR3 in DNA: TGTGCCAGCAGCCCTATTGAGCCCTCGGGGTACTTC.